Listed below are T cell receptor beta chains from one sample, sequenced in a study of cytomegalovirus exposure and HLA in healthy donors. Using immunoSEQ multiplex PCR, the repertoire was profiled, and TCRdb retains in-frame clones only, with some absent. The data show fewer than 250,000 clones, 70% to 80% seen once. Source material: PBMCs. All receptors derive from a male donor in good health and CMV-seropositive. The CDR3 runs from the conserved cysteine through the conserved F or W. A D gene is named only where the DNA matches it firmly. Clone size appears in some rows only: once, few, many, or a class for an expanded clone.

j_call	d_call	clone_size	v_call	cdr3_nt	cdr3_aa
TRBJ2-2	NA	NA	TRBV25-1	TGTGCCAGCAGTGAATTGGGAGGCTGGACGACCGGGGAGCTGTTTTTT	CASSELGGWTTGELFF
TRBJ2-2	TRBD1	NA	TRBV10-3	TGTGCCAGTAGGACAGGGGGATCCGGGGAGCTGTTTTTT	CASRTGGSGELFF
TRBJ1-5	NA	few	TRBV21-1	TGTGCCAGCAGCAACCCTGACAGGGTCTGCAATCAGCCCCAGCATTTT	CASSNPDRVCNQPQHF
TRBJ1-1	NA	NA	TRBV7-2	TGTGCCAGCAGCAACCGGGGGGCGCTCCCGGACACTGAAGCTTTCTTT	CASSNRGALPDTEAFF
TRBJ2-7	TRBD1	NA	TRBV28	TGTGCCAGCGCCCTTAGGACAGGGGGCGGCTACGAGCAGTACTTC	CASALRTGGGYEQYF
TRBJ2-7	NA	NA	TRBV19	TGTGCCAGTAGTACCGCGGGGCTCCGTACCTACGAGCAGTACTTC	CASSTAGLRTYEQYF
TRBJ2-7	TRBD1	NA	TRBV5-6	TGTGCCAGCAGCTTGGGTGGACAGGGCTACGAGCAGTACTTC	CASSLGGQGYEQYF
TRBJ2-1	TRBD2	NA	TRBV28	TGTGCCAGCAGTCCCCTCCTAGCGGGAGACTATGAGCAGTTCTTC	CASSPLLAGDYEQFF
TRBJ1-4	TRBD1	NA	TRBV7-8	TGTGCCAGCAGCTTATCGGGACAGACTAATGAAAAACTGTTTTTT	CASSLSGQTNEKLFF
TRBJ2-5	NA	NA	TRBV14	TGTGCCAGCAGCCAAGATCGAGTGTCAGAGACCCAGTACTTC	CASSQDRVSETQYF
TRBJ2-2	TRBD1	NA	TRBV4-2	TGTGCCAGCAGCCAAGAGTCAGGGGGCTACACCGGGGAGCTGTTTTTT	CASSQESGGYTGELFF
TRBJ2-2	TRBD2	NA	TRBV12-5	TGTGCTAGTGGTTTGGTTCTCCCGGGAGGGCTCGGGGAGCTGTTTTTT	CASGLVLPGGLGELFF
TRBJ2-1	TRBD2	NA	TRBV15	TGTGCCACCAGCAGAGATCGCCGGGAGGGCCTCCATTGGTTCTTC	CATSRDRREGLHWFF
TRBJ2-7	TRBD2	NA	TRBV19	TGTGCCAGTAGTATAGGAGGGGGGACTAGCGTCTACGAGCAGTACTTC	CASSIGGGTSVYEQYF
TRBJ2-2	TRBD1	once	TRBV27	TGTGCCAGCAGGCCGGGACAGGTCTACACCGGGGAGCTGTTTTTT	CASRPGQVYTGELFF
TRBJ2-5	NA	NA	TRBV7-3	TGTGCCAGCAGCTTCCGGGAGAAGGAGACCCAGTACTTC	CASSFREKETQYF
TRBJ2-1	TRBD2	NA	TRBV7-2	TGTGCCAGCAGCGTTAGCGGGGGGGCCACCTACAATGAGCAGTTCTTC	CASSVSGGATYNEQFF
TRBJ1-2	TRBD1	NA	TRBV29-1	TGCAGCGTTAGCCGGGACAGGGGATCGGACGGCTACACCTTC	CSVSRDRGSDGYTF
TRBJ2-5	TRBD1	few	TRBV9	TGTGCCAGCAGCAAATTTACAAACAGGGGACAAGAGACCCAGTACTTC	CASSKFTNRGQETQYF
TRBJ2-2	TRBD1	NA	TRBV7-9	TGTGCCAGCAGACCCGTTGGGACAGGGATCACCGGGGAGCTGTTTTTT	CASRPVGTGITGELFF
TRBJ1-4	NA	NA	TRBV19	TGTGCCAGTAAAGGAGAAGGTGAAAAACTGTTTTTT	CASKGEGEKLFF
TRBJ2-2	TRBD2	NA	TRBV11-2	TGTGCCAGCAGCTTAGATGTGTGGGACCCTAGCGGGAGAAGTACCGGGGAGCTGTTTTTT	CASSLDVWDPSGRSTGELFF
TRBJ1-3	NA	NA	TRBV23-1	TGCGCCAGCAGCGAGCCACCAGGAAACACCATATATTTT	CASSEPPGNTIYF
TRBJ2-7	NA	NA	TRBV7-9	TGTGCCAGCAGCTTCCGCTCCTACGAGCAGTACTTC	CASSFRSYEQYF
TRBJ1-1	NA	few	TRBV29-1	TGCAGCGTTGATGGGCAGATGAACACTGAAGCTTTCTTT	CSVDGQMNTEAFF
TRBJ2-7	NA	NA	TRBV6-5	TGTGCCAGCAGTTACTTAACAGAGCAGTACTTC	CASSYLTEQYF
TRBJ2-2	TRBD1	NA	TRBV15	TGTGCCACCAGCTTTGCGGACAGGGGGTTCAGGGAGCTGTTTTTT	CATSFADRGFRELFF
TRBJ1-2	NA	NA	TRBV12-5	TGTGCTAGTGGTCCCGAGTTGGACTATGGCTACACCTTC	CASGPELDYGYTF
TRBJ2-1	NA	few	TRBV6-1	TGTGCCAGCAGTCCGGCCTACAATGAGCAGTTCTTC	CASSPAYNEQFF
TRBJ2-7	TRBD2	NA	TRBV7-2	TGTGCCAGCAGCTCCGCCGGACTAGCTGCGCTCTACGAGCAGTACTTC	CASSSAGLAALYEQYF
TRBJ1-2	NA	once	TRBV7-9	TGTGCCAGCAGCTTAGCAGTACAGTCTCCCTATGGCTACACCTTC	CASSLAVQSPYGYTF
TRBJ1-5	NA	NA	TRBV9	TGTGCCAGCAGCGTAGGCGGCAGTATGAGCAATCAGCCCCAGCATTTT	CASSVGGSMSNQPQHF
TRBJ2-2	TRBD2	NA	TRBV13	TGTGCCAGCAGCTCACTACGGATTACTAGCGGGAGAGCCGGGGAGCTGTTTTTT	CASSSLRITSGRAGELFF
TRBJ1-4	TRBD1	NA	TRBV5-1	TGCGCCAGCAGCAGGGAACAGGGGGCGCATGAAAAACTGTTTTTT	CASSREQGAHEKLFF
TRBJ1-4	NA	NA	TRBV9	TGTGCCAGCAGCGTACAGGGTTCTCTTAATGAAAAACTGTTTTTT	CASSVQGSLNEKLFF
TRBJ1-4	NA	NA	TRBV6-1	TGTGCCAGCATACTGACAGCAACTAATGAAAAACTGTTTTTT	CASILTATNEKLFF
TRBJ2-7	TRBD2	NA	TRBV4-3	TGCGCCAGCAGCCAAGTAAGGTTAGCGGGAGGTTGTGAGCAGTACTTC	CASSQVRLAGGCEQYF
TRBJ1-3	NA	NA	TRBV7-6	TGTGCCAGCAGCTTAGACAGGCGCTTCGGAAACACCATATATTTT	CASSLDRRFGNTIYF
TRBJ2-7	NA	NA	TRBV28	TGTGCCAGCAGTCCACAGGATTCCTACGAGCAGTACTTC	CASSPQDSYEQYF
TRBJ1-2	TRBD1	once	TRBV7-2	TGTGCCAGCAGCTGGACAGGGCTTTATGGCTACACCTTC	CASSWTGLYGYTF
TRBJ2-2	NA	NA	TRBV19	TGTGCCAGTAGTATCTGGAGCCAAGCGAACACCGGGGAGCTGTTTTTT	CASSIWSQANTGELFF
TRBJ2-2	TRBD2	NA	TRBV4-3	TGCGCCAGCAGCCCGCTAGCGGGAGTGGCCGGGGAGCTGTTTTTT	CASSPLAGVAGELFF
TRBJ2-5	NA	NA	TRBV6-1	TGTGCCAGCACCCTCGGTCGGCGGCAAGAGACCCAGTACTTC	CASTLGRRQETQYF
TRBJ2-7	TRBD1	NA	TRBV13	TGTGCCAGCAGCGTAGGGGACAGGGATAACTACGAGCAGTACTTC	CASSVGDRDNYEQYF
TRBJ2-7	NA	NA	TRBV5-4	TGTGCCAGCAGCTTGGGAGGTCAGAGCTCCTACGAGCAGTACTTC	CASSLGGQSSYEQYF
TRBJ2-1	TRBD2	NA	TRBV5-1	TGCGCCAGCAGCTTGGGTAGCGGGGTCAATGAGCAGTTCTTC	CASSLGSGVNEQFF
TRBJ1-1	NA	once	TRBV30	TGTGCCTGGAGCCTCGTGAACACTGAAGCTTTCTTT	CAWSLVNTEAFF
TRBJ2-7	NA	NA	TRBV6-1	TGTGCCAGCATGAATACAGTCTCCTACGAGCAGTACTTC	CASMNTVSYEQYF
TRBJ2-1	TRBD2	NA	TRBV5-6	TGTGCCAGCAGCCCAAGGACTAGTGGCAATGAGCAGTTCTTC	CASSPRTSGNEQFF
TRBJ1-5	NA	NA	TRBV27	TGTGCCAGCAGTTTGACACTTAATCAGCCCCAGCATTTT	CASSLTLNQPQHF
TRBJ2-7	NA	NA	TRBV5-6	TGTGCCAGCACCTCGGGGTTGTACGAGCAGTACTTC	CASTSGLYEQYF
TRBJ2-2	TRBD1	few	TRBV11-2	TGTGCCAGCATCGGACAGGGGTTGAACACCGGGGAGCTGTTTTTT	CASIGQGLNTGELFF
TRBJ2-5	TRBD2	NA	TRBV7-7	TGTGCTAGCGGGTTAGCGGGAGGAATCGAAGAGACCCAGTACTTC	CASGLAGGIEETQYF
TRBJ1-5	NA	NA	TRBV18	TGTGCCAGCTCACCATCCCGGAATCAGCCCCAGCATTTT	CASSPSRNQPQHF
TRBJ1-3	TRBD1	NA	TRBV7-2	TGTGCCAGCAGCGACAGGGGTCCCTCTGGAAACACCATATATTTT	CASSDRGPSGNTIYF